Presented here are 13 T cell receptor beta chains from one specimen sequenced in a study of Graves' ophthalmopathy and Graves' hyperthyroidism (dated by TCRdb to the late 2010s). The sequencer was an Illumina HiSeq 2000. For repertoire sequencing, the TCR beta CDR3 regions were amplified from RNA transcripts. The first round was an RT-PCR using HTBI primers with the Qiagen OneStep RT-PCR kit, and this first round was followed by a second-round multiplex PCR, then size selection and purification. TCRdb reworked the public reads: Q25 trimming with fastp, MiXCR clone assembly, productive beta chains retained. Identical CDR3 protein sequences are pooled into one entry, listed with their most common genes and DNA. Here the sample has under 200,000 distinct CDR3 sequences; less than 45% occur a single time. About 5.8% of the sample is held by the ten biggest clonotypes. Sequencing was performed on peripheral blood. The receptors come from a woman aged 40 to 55 with Graves' ophthalmopathy. Donor details come from another sample of the same person, matched by shared clones.

There are many counts of this clonotype. This may come from a read error, since a much larger clone is one base off. V usage is TRBV14 and J usage is TRBJ1-1; no firm D call. Germline loops: CDR1 SGHDN, CDR2 FVKESK. Trimming removed 0 bases at V and 2 bases at J, with 4 bases between. The CDR3 runs to 13 residues. The CDR3 region has the DNA TGTGCCAGCAGCCAAGACAGTAACACTGAAGCTTTCTTT. It yields the protein CASSQDSNTEAFF.

Ten or more counts support this clonotype. The junction does not match germline at one end; this may be a read error. The V and J genes are TRBV30 and TRBJ2-2; 10 positions match TRBD2. The CDR3 extends over 16 amino acids. Per the germline V gene, CDR1 is GTSNPN and CDR2 is SVGIG (reference sequence). The CDR3 DNA follows: TGTGCCCGGAGCGGGAGGGCCAGTACGGGCACCGGGGAGCTGTTTTTT. Amino acids: CARSGRASTGTGELFF.

There are a few counts of this clonotype. V gene TRBV20-1 combines with J gene TRBJ1-6; 10 positions agree with TRBD1. CDR1 DFQATT and CDR2 SNEGSKA come from the germline V gene (reference sequence). With V trimmed by 3 bases and J by 5 bases, 4 bases remained unmatched. The CDR3 sequence is 15 residues long. The CDR3 region has the DNA TGCAGTGCTAGGCCCGGGACAGGGGATAATTCACCCCTCCACTTT. Translating it yields CSARPGTGDNSPLHF.

The table lists this clonotype with many counts. The chain couples TRBV29-1 to TRBJ2-5; TRBD2 is a possible D gene (5 bases). The CDR3 has 13 residues. Germline CDR1 SQVTM, CDR2 ANQGSEA. Trimming removed 5 bases from V and 5 bases from J, with 15 bases in between. CDR3 residues: CSVFRGMGETQYF. The CDR3 bases are TGCAGCGTTTTTCGAGGGATGGGGGAGACCCAGTACTTC.

The chain has TRBV28 and TRBJ2-7; unclear D gene. Trimming removed 8 bases at V and 1 base at J, with 15 bases between. The germline CDR1 and CDR2 sequences are MDHEN and SYDVKM. The CDR3 loop spans 14 amino acids. In DNA form, the CDR3 reads TGTGCCAGCGAGGATCTAGACCGATCCTACGAGCAGTACTTC. Protein: CASEDLDRSYEQYF.

This clonotype was found many times. The chain has TRBV27 and TRBJ1-2; D is uncertain. The CDR3 runs 14 residues. Deletions cut 2 bases from V and 6 bases from J, with 13 bases between. CDR1 is MNHEY, CDR2 SMNVEV, per germline (reference sequence). This CDR3 is CASSLDGRRNGYTF. The DNA of the CDR3 is TGTGCCAGCAGTTTAGATGGCAGGAGAAATGGCTACACCTTC.

This chain's CDR3 is CSVVPANTEAFF. DNA of the CDR3: TGCAGCGTTGTTCCGGCGAACACTGAAGCTTTCTTT. This rearrangement joins TRBV29-1 to TRBJ1-1; D not certain. With 4 bases removed from V and 1 base from J, the gap between germline ends came to 7 bases. The CDR3 has 12 residues. Germline CDR1 reads SQVTM; CDR2 reads ANQGSEA.

Many counts were recorded for this clonotype. The rearrangement joins TRBV6-1 to TRBJ2-7, with D unresolved. From germline, CDR1 is MNHNS and CDR2 SASEGT. The ends were cut back, 3 bases at V and 0 bases at J, with 12 bases in the middle. This CDR3 region has 15 residues. The CDR3 protein is CASSEMAAFSYEQYF. CDR3 coding DNA: TGTGCCAGCAGTGAGATGGCGGCATTCTCCTACGAGCAGTACTTC.

This clonotype was picked up many times. V is TRBV6-1 and J is TRBJ2-5; D may be TRBD1 (6 bases). The CDR3 has 15 amino acids. V was trimmed by 6 bases and J by 2 bases, leaving 16 bases between them. Germline assignment: CDR1 MNHNS and CDR2 SASEGT. CDR3 amino acids: CASRETGFGQETQYF. The CDR3 DNA follows: TGTGCCAGCAGGGAAACAGGGTTTGGGCAAGAGACCCAGTACTTC.

There are many counts of this clonotype. The V gene is TRBV5-1, the J gene TRBJ2-7; maybe TRBD1 (6 bases). This CDR3 has 15 residues. The V gene's germline CDR1 is SGHRS and CDR2 YFSETQ. V shed 0 bases and J shed 4 bases, with 14 bases lying between them. CDR3 amino acids: CASSLGPGDAYEQYF. In nucleotides, the CDR3 is TGCGCCAGCAGCTTGGGCCCAGGGGACGCATACGAGCAGTACTTC.

The rearrangement joins TRBV28 to TRBJ1-5; tentatively, D is TRBD1 (6 bases). The CDR3 runs to 16 residues. Germline V gene data show CDR1 as MDHEN and CDR2 as SYDVKM. Trimming took off 3 bases at V and 4 bases at J, with 16 bases between the two ends. The CDR3 nucleotides are TGTGCCAGCAGTTTGTCGGCAGGGGTTTTGAATCAGCCCCAGCATTTT. Translated: CASSLSAGVLNQPQHF.

The chain couples TRBV11-2 to TRBJ2-5, with D tentatively TRBD2 (6 bases). Looked up from germline, CDR1 is SGHAT and CDR2 is FQNNGV. This CDR3 spans 14 amino acids. The V and J ends lost 0 bases and 9 bases respectively, with 14 bases between them. CDR3 nucleotide sequence: TGTGCCAGCAGCTTAGAGGGACTCAGCGTCCCCCAGTACTTC. This gives the protein CASSLEGLSVPQYF.

This clonotype was seen ten or more times. The rearrangement links TRBV3-1 to TRBJ1-1; D unresolved. Germline V gene data show CDR1 as LGHDT and CDR2 as YNNKEL (reference sequence). The CDR3 extends over 17 amino acids. The V and J ends lost 4 bases and 4 bases respectively, with 22 bases between them. The CDR3 coding sequence is TGTGCCAGCAGCCGCCGGGTGAGGGCCGCGAGTGGCACTGAAGCTTTCTTT. Amino acid sequence: CASSRRVRAASGTEAFF.